Below, 24 T cell receptor beta chains from the same sample are listed, as sequenced in a study of shared clonotypes between healthy human individuals. TCRdb's table, derived via immunoSEQ multiplex PCR, lists solely in-frame clones and lacks some. The sample yields roughly 2.2 million clones, around 93% seen once. The specimen sequenced was naive CD4+ T cells from PBMCs. This sample's subset: CD45RA+ positively selected. The origin of the receptors is a man between 18 and 35 years old in good health. Some clones in this sample may be carry-over from other donors' samples.

This clone has more than one count but fewer than ten. J is TRBJ1-1 and V is TRBV29-1; 8 bases line up with TRBD1. J was trimmed by 5 bases and V by 7 bases; bases with no gene match: 6. Germline CDR1 is SQVTM and CDR2 is ANQGSEA. This CDR3 contains 12 residues. The CDR3 loop reads CSAYRGWTEAFF. CDR3 nucleotides: TGCAGCGCCTACAGGGGGTGGACTGAAGCTTTCTTT.

This chain links TRBV5-1 with TRBJ1-4; no clear D. The CDR3 runs 16 residues. V gave up 1 base and J gave up 2 bases, with 12 bases separating them. Germline V gene data show CDR1 as SGHRS and CDR2 as YFSETQ. CDR3 DNA sequence: TGCGCCAGCAGCTTGACCCCGGTAGGCACTAATGAAAAACTGTTTTTT. It is translated as CASSLTPVGTNEKLFF.

This rearrangement joins TRBV28 to TRBJ2-1; 8 bases line up with TRBD2. The length of the CDR3 is 16 residues. Germline values: CDR1 MDHEN, CDR2 SYDVKM. The ends lost 4 bases at V and 15 bases at J; junction bases unmatched: 20. The CDR3 sequence is CASSSVGTSGRGGGFF. The CDR3 DNA is TGTGCCAGCAGTTCAGTAGGGACTAGTGGTCGTGGTGGGGGGTTCTTC.

The chain employs TRBV28 and TRBJ1-1, with a possible D match to TRBD1 (5 bases). Trimming cost V 7 bases and J 3 bases, with 15 bases left between them. The CDR3 runs to 14 residues. Germline CDR1 MDHEN, CDR2 SYDVKM. The CDR3 spells CASNWGGGDTEAFF. In nucleotides, the CDR3 is TGTGCCAGCAACTGGGGGGGTGGAGACACTGAAGCTTTCTTT.

Regarding this clone: The sample has other DNA sequences that encode this CDR3 too. This chain connects TRBV19 to TRBJ1-1, with D possibly matching TRBD1 (6 bases). There are 14 residues in the CDR3. V shed 6 bases and J shed 4 bases, with 15 bases lying between them. Looked up from germline, CDR1 is LNHDA and CDR2 is SQIVND (reference sequence). Written as DNA, the CDR3 is TGTGCCAGTAGCCAACAGGGTTCTGGCACTGAAGCTTTCTTT. Protein product: CASSQQGSGTEAFF.

This chain connects TRBV4-1 to TRBJ2-1, with 7 bases that match TRBD2. Germline lookup yields CDR1 MGHRA and CDR2 YSYEKL. With V trimmed by 5 bases and J by 7 bases, 11 bases remained unmatched. The CDR3 is 15 amino acids. The CDR3 loop reads CASSSSGPFSNEQFF. The CDR3 coding sequence is TGCGCCAGCAGCTCTAGCGGTCCCTTCAGTAATGAGCAGTTCTTC.

CDR3 nucleotides: TGTGCCTGGAGTCTACAGCGGGATTTAGTTGAAGCTTTCTTT. Translated: CAWSLQRDLVEAFF. The chain is built from TRBV30 and TRBJ1-1; D gene uncertain. Germline assignment: CDR1 GTSNPN and CDR2 SVGIG (reference sequence). This CDR3 has 14 residues. V lost 2 bases, J lost 7 bases, and 17 bases lay in between.

This clone was counted once. The chain recombines TRBV28 with TRBJ1-4; tentatively, D is TRBD1 (5 bases). The length of the CDR3 is 16 residues. Trimming removed 8 bases from V and 5 bases from J, with 21 bases in between. Germline V lookup: CDR1 MDHEN, CDR2 SYDVKM. This CDR3 is CASGTRFGGINEKLFF. In DNA form, the CDR3 reads TGTGCCAGCGGAACACGGTTTGGGGGAATCAATGAAAAACTGTTTTTT.

This clone was counted once. The chain recombines TRBV28 with TRBJ2-3; D is perhaps TRBD2 (7 bases). The CDR3 has 16 residues. Germline assignment: CDR1 MDHEN and CDR2 SYDVKM. V gave up 6 bases and J gave up 2 bases, with 18 bases separating them. The CDR3 protein is CASRSRGRGFTDTQYF. The CDR3 DNA follows: TGTGCCAGCAGGAGCCGAGGGAGGGGGTTCACAGATACGCAGTATTTT.

This clone was seen once. The chain combines TRBV28 with TRBJ2-3; perhaps TRBD1 as D (6 bases). Trimming shortened V by 3 bases and J by 4 bases, and 17 bases separated the two germline ends. The CDR3 runs 16 residues. Germline CDR1 and CDR2: MDHEN and SYDVKM. The CDR3 sequence is CASSFQGQYRPDTQYF. DNA of the CDR3: TGTGCCAGCAGTTTCCAAGGACAGTATCGCCCAGATACGCAGTATTTT.

The V call is TRBV19, the J call TRBJ2-6, with a weak D call TRBD1 (6 bases). The CDR3 length is 17 residues. V shed 8 bases and J shed 4 bases, with 21 bases lying between them. Germline V gene data show CDR1 as LNHDA and CDR2 as SQIVND (reference sequence). CDR3 sequence (DNA): TGTGCCAGTGGAAACAGGGCCCTCCTTTCCGGGGCCAACGTCCTGACTTTC. Amino acid sequence: CASGNRALLSGANVLTF.

The chain uses TRBV28 and TRBJ2-7; 8 nucleotides agree with TRBD2. Losses at the gene ends were 1 base for V and 7 bases for J; bases not matched to a gene: 15. The CDR3 runs to 17 residues. Germline V gene lookup returns CDR1 MDHEN and CDR2 SYDVKM. CDR3 coding DNA: TGTGCCAGCAGTTTATTGGGAGGGGGGACTAGGGGTCGAGAGCAGTACTTC. As protein: CASSLLGGGTRGREQYF.

J is TRBJ2-7 and V is TRBV28; D could derive from TRBD1 or TRBD2 (5 bases each). Germline V CDR1 and CDR2: MDHEN, SYDVKM. V lost 2 bases and J 3 bases, leaving 17 bases between the germline ends. The CDR3 spans 16 residues. The DNA for the CDR3 is TGTGCCAGCAGTTTAGGATTTCAGGGACCGGTCTACGAGCAGTACTTC. Translated: CASSLGFQGPVYEQYF.

V gene TRBV11-1 combines with J gene TRBJ2-5, with D hard to call. The CDR3 extends over 11 amino acids. V lost 6 bases, J lost 3 bases, and 5 bases lay in between. Germline loops: CDR1 SGHAT, CDR2 FQDESV (reference sequence). The CDR3 here is CASRSEETQYF. The CDR3 coding sequence is TGTGCCAGCAGGAGTGAAGAGACCCAGTACTTC.

This chain links TRBV28 with TRBJ2-7; 7 nucleotides agree with TRBD1. Germline-derived CDR1 and CDR2 are MDHEN and SYDVKM. This CDR3 region has 14 residues. V trimming: 3 bases; J trimming: 5 bases; junction bases outside the gene matches: 7. CDR3 DNA: TGTGCCAGCAGTTTGACAGGGTGGGTCAACGAGCAGTACTTC. Protein sequence: CASSLTGWVNEQYF.

The rearrangement uses TRBV5-1 and TRBJ2-3, with D unresolved. Looked up from germline, CDR1 is SGHRS and CDR2 is YFSETQ. The CDR3 contains 16 residues. Trimming shortened V by 6 bases and J by 1 base, and 18 bases separated the two germline ends. CDR3 in amino acids: CASTSINTAGTDTQYF. The CDR3 DNA is TGCGCCAGCACTTCAATTAACACCGCGGGCACAGATACGCAGTATTTT.

The genes are TRBV6-4 and TRBJ2-3; 8 bases match TRBD2. V shed 2 bases and J 6 bases; nucleotides not matched to a gene: 7. CDR1 is MRHNA, CDR2 SNTAGT, per germline. The CDR3 has 15 residues. The CDR3 nucleotides are TGTGCCAGCAGTGACCGCAGCGGGAGTTGGGATACGCAGTATTTT. It encodes CASSDRSGSWDTQYF.

The V gene is TRBV28, the J gene TRBJ1-4; D is uncertain. The CDR3 is made up of 13 amino acids. The V end lost 10 bases, the J end lost 5 bases, and 14 bases lay between the germline ends. Germline V gene lookup returns CDR1 MDHEN and CDR2 SYDVKM. CDR3 sequence reads: CATTGQVNEKLFF. CDR3 DNA sequence: TGTGCCACCACCGGCCAGGTCAATGAAAAACTGTTTTTT.

This chain connects TRBV2 to TRBJ1-5; D remains ambiguous. The germline CDR1 and CDR2 sequences are SNHLY and FYNNEI. This CDR3 is 15 amino acids long. V was pared by 6 bases and J by 0 bases, with 12 bases between. The CDR3 here is CASRPSPYSNQPQHF. CDR3 coding DNA: TGTGCCAGCAGACCCTCCCCATATAGCAATCAGCCCCAGCATTTT.

V gene TRBV5-1 combines with J gene TRBJ2-3, with 7 bases matching TRBD2. The J segment lost 2 bases and the V segment lost 9 bases, leaving 6 bases of the junction unmatched. Per the germline V gene, CDR1 is SGHRS and CDR2 is YFSETQ. The CDR3 extends over 13 amino acids. This CDR3 is CATGEGLTDTQYF. The DNA for the CDR3 is TGCGCCACTGGGGAGGGGCTCACAGATACGCAGTATTTT.

The chain couples TRBV7-2 to TRBJ2-7; D remains ambiguous. V was cut by 1 base and J by 3 bases, with 13 bases left in between. From germline, CDR1 is SGHTA and CDR2 FQGNSA. The CDR3 has 15 amino acids. This CDR3 reads CASSLDLPGLYEQYF. CDR3 DNA: TGTGCCAGCAGCTTAGACCTCCCCGGCCTCTACGAGCAGTACTTC.

The V gene is TRBV11-3, the J gene TRBJ2-3; D unclear. V lost 5 bases and J lost 2, with 8 bases in between. CDR1 is SGHNT, CDR2 YENEEA, per germline. The CDR3 has 13 residues. The CDR3, as DNA: TGTGCCAGCAGCCCCAGACCCACAGATACGCAGTATTTT. Residues: CASSPRPTDTQYF.

V gene TRBV5-1 combines with J gene TRBJ2-3; D unresolved. The V end lost 0 bases, the J end lost 10 bases, and 6 bases lay between the germline ends. CDR1 and CDR2 from the germline V gene are SGHRS and YFSETQ. This CDR3 comprises 11 residues. This chain's CDR3 is CASSLVGPQYF. CDR3 DNA: TGCGCCAGCAGCTTGGTAGGACCGCAGTATTTT.

With respect to this clone: Other DNA variants within this sample encode the same CDR3. V and J are TRBV4-2 and TRBJ2-1, with TRBD2 identical over 11 bases. From germline, CDR1 is LGHNA and CDR2 YNFKEQ. Trimming took 0 bases from V and 6 from J; bases not matched to a gene: 4. The CDR3 is 16 amino acids. The CDR3 DNA follows: TGTGCCAGCAGCCAAGAAAGGCTAGCGGGAGGCAATGAGCAGTTCTTC. Amino acids: CASSQERLAGGNEQFF.